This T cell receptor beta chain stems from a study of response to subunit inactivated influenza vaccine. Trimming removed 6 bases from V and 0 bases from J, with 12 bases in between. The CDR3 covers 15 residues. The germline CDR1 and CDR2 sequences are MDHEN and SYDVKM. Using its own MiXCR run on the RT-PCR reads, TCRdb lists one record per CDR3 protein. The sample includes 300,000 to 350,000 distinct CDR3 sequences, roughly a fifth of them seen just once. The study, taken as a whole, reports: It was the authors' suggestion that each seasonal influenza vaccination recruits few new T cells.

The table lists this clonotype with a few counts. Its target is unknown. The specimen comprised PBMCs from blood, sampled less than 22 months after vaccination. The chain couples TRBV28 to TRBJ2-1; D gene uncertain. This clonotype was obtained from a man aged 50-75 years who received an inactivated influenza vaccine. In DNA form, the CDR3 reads TGTGCCAGCAGCGCGAGCCAGAGCTCCTACAATGAGCAGTTCTTC. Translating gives CASSASQSSYNEQFF.